This TCR beta chain was retrieved from a study of CXCR4 blockade with PD-1 therapy in pancreatic cancer. The table came from immunoSEQ multiplex PCR; TCRdb's copy has only in-frame clones and leaves some out. The repertoire holds some 4,500 clones, with more than 45% as singletons. The CDR3 consists of 13 residues. With 6 bases removed from V and 1 base from J, the gap between germline ends came to 9 bases. The clonotype was recovered from a human donor with pancreatic ductal adenocarcinoma. The rearrangement links TRBV23-1 to TRBJ2-5; no reliable D call. TRBV23-1 is sorted into the ORF group, with uncertain function. The sequenced material came from tumor tissue. The CDR3 nucleotides are TGCGCCAGCAGCCGAAATATCCAAGAGACCCAGTACTTC. Translated, it gives CASSRNIQETQYF.